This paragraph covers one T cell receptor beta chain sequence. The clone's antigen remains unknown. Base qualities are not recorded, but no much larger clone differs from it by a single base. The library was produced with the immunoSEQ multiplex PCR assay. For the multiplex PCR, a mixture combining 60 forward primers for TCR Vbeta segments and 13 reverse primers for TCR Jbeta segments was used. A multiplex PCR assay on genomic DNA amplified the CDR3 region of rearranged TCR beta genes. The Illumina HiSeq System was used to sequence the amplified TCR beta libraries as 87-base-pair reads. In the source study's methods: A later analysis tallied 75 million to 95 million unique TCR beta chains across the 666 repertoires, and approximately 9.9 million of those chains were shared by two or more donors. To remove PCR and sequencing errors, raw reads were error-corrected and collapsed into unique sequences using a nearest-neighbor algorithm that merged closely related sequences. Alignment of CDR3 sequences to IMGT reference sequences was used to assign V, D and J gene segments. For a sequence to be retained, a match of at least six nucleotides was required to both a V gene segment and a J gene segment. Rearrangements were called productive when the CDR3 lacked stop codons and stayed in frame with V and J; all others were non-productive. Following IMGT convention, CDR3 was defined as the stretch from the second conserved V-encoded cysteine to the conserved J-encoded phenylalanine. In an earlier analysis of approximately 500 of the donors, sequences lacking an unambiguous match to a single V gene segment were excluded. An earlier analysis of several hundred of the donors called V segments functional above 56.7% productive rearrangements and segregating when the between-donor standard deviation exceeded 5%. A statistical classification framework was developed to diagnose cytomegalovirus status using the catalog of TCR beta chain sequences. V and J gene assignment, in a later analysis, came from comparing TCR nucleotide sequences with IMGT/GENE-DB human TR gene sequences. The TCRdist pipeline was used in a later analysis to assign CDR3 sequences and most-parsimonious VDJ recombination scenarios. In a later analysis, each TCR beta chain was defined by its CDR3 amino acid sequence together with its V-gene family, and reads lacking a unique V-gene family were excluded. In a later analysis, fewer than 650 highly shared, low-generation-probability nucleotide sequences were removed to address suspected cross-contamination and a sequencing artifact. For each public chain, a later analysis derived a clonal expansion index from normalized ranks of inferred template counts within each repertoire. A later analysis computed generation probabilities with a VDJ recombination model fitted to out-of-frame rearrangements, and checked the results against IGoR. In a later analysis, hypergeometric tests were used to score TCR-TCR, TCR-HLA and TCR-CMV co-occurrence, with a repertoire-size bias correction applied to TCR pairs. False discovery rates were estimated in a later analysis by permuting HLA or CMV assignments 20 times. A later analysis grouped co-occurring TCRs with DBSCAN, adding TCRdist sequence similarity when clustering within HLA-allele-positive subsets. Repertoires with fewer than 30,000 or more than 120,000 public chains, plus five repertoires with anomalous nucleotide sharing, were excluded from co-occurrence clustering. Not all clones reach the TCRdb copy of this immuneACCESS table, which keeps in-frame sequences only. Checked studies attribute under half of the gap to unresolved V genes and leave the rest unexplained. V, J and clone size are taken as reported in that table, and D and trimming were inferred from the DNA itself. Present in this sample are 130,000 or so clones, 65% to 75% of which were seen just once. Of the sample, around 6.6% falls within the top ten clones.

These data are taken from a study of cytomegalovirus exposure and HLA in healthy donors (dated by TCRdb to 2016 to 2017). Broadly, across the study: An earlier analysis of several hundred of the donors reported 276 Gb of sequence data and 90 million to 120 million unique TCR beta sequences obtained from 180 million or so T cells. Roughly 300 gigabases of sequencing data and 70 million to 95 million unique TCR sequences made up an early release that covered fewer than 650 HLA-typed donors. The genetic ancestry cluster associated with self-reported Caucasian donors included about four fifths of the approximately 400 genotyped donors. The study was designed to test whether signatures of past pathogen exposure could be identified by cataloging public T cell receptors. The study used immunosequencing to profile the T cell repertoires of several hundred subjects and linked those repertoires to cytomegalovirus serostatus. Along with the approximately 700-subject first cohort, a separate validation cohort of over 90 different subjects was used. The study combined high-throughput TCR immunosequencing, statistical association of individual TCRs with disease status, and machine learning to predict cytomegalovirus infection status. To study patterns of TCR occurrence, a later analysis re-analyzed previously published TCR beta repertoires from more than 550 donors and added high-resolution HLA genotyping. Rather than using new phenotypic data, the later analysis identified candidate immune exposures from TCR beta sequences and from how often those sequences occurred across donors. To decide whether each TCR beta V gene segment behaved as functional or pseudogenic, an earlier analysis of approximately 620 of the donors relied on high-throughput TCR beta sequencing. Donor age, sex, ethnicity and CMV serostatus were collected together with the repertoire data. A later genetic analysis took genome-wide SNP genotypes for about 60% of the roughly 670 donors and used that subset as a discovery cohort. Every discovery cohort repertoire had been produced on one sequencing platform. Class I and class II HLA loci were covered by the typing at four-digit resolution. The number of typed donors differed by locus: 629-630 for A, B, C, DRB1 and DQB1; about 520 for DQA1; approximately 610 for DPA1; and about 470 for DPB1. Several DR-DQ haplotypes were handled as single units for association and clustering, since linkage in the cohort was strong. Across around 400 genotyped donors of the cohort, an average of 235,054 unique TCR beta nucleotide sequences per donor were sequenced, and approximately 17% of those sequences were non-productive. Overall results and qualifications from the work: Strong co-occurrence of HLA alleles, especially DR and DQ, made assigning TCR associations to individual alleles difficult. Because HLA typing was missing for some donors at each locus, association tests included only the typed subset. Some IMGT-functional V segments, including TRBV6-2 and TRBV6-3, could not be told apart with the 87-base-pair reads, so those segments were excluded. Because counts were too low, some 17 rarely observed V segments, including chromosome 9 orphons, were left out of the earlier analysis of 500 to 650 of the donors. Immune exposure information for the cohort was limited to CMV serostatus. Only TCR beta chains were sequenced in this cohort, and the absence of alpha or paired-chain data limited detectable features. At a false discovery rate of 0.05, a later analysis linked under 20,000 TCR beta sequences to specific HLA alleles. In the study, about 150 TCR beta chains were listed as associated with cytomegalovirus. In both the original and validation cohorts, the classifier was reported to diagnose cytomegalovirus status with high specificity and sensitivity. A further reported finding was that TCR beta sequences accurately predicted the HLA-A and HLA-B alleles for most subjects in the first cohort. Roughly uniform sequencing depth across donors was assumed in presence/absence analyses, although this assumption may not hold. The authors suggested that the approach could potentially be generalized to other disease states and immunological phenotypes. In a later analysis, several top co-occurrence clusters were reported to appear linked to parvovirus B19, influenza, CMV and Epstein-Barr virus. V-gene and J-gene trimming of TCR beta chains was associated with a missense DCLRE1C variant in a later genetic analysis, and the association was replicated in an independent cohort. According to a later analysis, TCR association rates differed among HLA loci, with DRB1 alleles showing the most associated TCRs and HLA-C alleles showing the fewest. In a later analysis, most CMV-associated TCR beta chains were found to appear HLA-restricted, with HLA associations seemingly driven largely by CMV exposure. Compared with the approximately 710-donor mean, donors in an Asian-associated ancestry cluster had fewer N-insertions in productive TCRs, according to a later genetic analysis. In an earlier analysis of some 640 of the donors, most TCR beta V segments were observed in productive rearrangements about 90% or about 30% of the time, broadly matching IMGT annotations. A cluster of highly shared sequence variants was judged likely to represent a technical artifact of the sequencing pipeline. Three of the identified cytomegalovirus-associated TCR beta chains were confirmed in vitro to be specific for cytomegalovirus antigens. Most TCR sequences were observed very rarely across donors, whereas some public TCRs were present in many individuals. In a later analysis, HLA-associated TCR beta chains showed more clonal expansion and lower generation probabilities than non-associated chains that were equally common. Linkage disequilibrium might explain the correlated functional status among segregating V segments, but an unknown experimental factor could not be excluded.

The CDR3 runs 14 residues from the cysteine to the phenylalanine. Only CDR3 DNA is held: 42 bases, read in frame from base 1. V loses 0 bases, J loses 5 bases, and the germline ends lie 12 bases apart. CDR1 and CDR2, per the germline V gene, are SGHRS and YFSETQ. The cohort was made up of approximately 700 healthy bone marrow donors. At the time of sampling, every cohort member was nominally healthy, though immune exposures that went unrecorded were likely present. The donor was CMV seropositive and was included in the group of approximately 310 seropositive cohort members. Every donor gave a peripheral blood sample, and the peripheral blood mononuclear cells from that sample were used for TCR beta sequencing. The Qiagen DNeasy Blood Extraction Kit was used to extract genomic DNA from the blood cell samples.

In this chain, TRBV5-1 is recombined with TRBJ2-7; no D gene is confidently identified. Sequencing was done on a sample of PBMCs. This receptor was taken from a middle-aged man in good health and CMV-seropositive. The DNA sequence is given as TGCGCCAGCAGCTTGGGTGCAAGCCCTGACGAGCAGTACTTC. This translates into CASSLGASPDEQYF.